The sequence of this T cell receptor beta chain was determined in a study of blood T cell repertoires in COVID-19. Study details: PBMCs, B-cell-depleted T cells, or T cells provided the cDNA or gDNA that made up the material.

Participants came from roughly 25 US areas, aged about 18 to 95 years. Researchers sorted participants into cohorts using their self-reported clinical history. The study counted Cohort 3 donors as recovered given two negative PCRs, clearance, or symptom resolution. Repertoires were generated with immunoSEQ multiplex PCR, while TCRdb's copy carries only in-frame clones and drops some. The top ten clones hold approximately 8.1% of a sample with 150,000 to 200,000 clones, around 92% of them seen once. V was pared by 6 bases and J by 4 bases, with 15 bases between. This CDR3 is built from 15 residues. Germline CDR1 MDHEN, CDR2 SYDVKM.

This receptor was taken from a woman under 30 who had recovered from COVID-19. Sequenced input: PBMCs or T cells enriched from blood (not recorded which). V usage is TRBV28 and J usage is TRBJ1-4; a possible D gene is TRBD1 (6 bases). CDR3 residues: CASSPIGGRNEKLFF. CDR3 DNA sequence: TGTGCCAGCAGCCCCATCGGGGGGCGTAATGAAAAACTGTTTTTT.